One and the same sample provided the 14 T cell receptor beta chains below, sequenced in a study of blood T cell repertoires in COVID-19. Clones were sequenced by immunoSEQ multiplex PCR, and TCRdb holds only the in-frame ones, with some missing. The sample includes under 200,000 clones, around 86% of them seen just once. Input material: PBMCs or T cells enriched from blood (not recorded which). The source is a middle-aged woman in a cohort exposed to, infected with or recovered from COVID-19 (not recorded which).

This clone was recorded only once. This rearrangement joins TRBV28 to TRBJ2-4; TRBD1 aligns across 8 bases. V dropped 4 bases and J dropped 4; count of bases not matched to a gene: 6. CDR3 length: 15 residues. Germline CDR1 MDHEN, CDR2 SYDVKM. CDR3 residues: CASSYYRDRKNIQYF. As DNA, the CDR3 is TGTGCCAGCAGTTACTACCGGGACAGGAAAAACATTCAGTACTTC. Full variable domain (missing parts from reference TRBV28 and TRBJ2-4): DVKVTQSSRYLVKRTGEKVFLECVQDMDHENMFWYRQDPGLGLRLIYFSYDVKMKEKGDIPEGYSVSREKKERFSLILESASTNQTSMYLCASSYYRDRKNIQYFGAGTRLSVL.

The genes are TRBV7-2 and TRBJ2-3, with 11 bases that match TRBD2. The CDR3 sequence is 15 residues long. The germline CDR1 and CDR2 sequences are SGHTA and FQGNSA. The V segment lost 1 base and the J segment 10 bases; nucleotides outside the gene matches: 7. Here the CDR3 DNA reads TGTGCCAGCAGCTTAGGGCTAGCGGGGGGTCGCGCGCAGTATTTT. Encoded protein: CASSLGLAGGRAQYF.

The J gene is TRBJ2-6, the V gene TRBV13, with D unclear. Germline V lookup: CDR1 PRHDT, CDR2 FYEKMQ (reference sequence). This CDR3 contains 14 residues. Trimming cost V 5 bases and J 3 bases, with 8 bases left between them. The DNA of the CDR3 is TGTGCCAGCAGCCGAGGCGGTGGGGCCAACGTCCTGACTTTC. Translating gives CASSRGGGANVLTF.

V gene TRBV19 combines with J gene TRBJ1-5; D might be TRBD1 (5 bases). Germline CDR1 LNHDA, CDR2 SQIVND (reference sequence). The V gene lost 3 bases and the J gene lost 2 bases, with 11 bases spanning the gap. The CDR3 runs to 15 residues. The CDR3 reads CASSIKGSGNQPQHF. The CDR3 region has the DNA TGTGCCAGTAGTATCAAGGGGTCGGGCAATCAGCCCCAGCATTTT. Variable domain in full (rest from reference TRBV19 and TRBJ1-5): DGGITQSPKYLFRKEGQNVTLSCEQNLNHDAMYWYRQDPGQGLRLIYYSQIVNDFQKGDIAEGYSVSREKKESFPLTVTSAQKNPTAFYLCASSIKGSGNQPQHFGDGTRLSIL.

This clone was observed many times. The chain couples TRBV3-1 (or the pseudogene TRBV3-2) to TRBJ1-1; 9 bases match TRBD1. Germline V CDR1 and CDR2: LGHDT, YNNKEL (reference sequence). V lost 0 bases to trimming and J lost 5 bases; unmatched junction nucleotides: 10. The CDR3 loop spans 17 amino acids. DNA for the CDR3: TGTGCCAGCAGCCAAGATGGGTACAGGGGGCGCGGGACTGAAGCTTTCTTT. Translating it yields CASSQDGYRGRGTEAFF.

This clone was counted between two and nine times. The chain combines TRBV9 with TRBJ1-2; D possibly corresponds to TRBD1 (5 bases). V was pared by 0 bases and J by 5 bases, with 17 bases between. CDR3 length equals 16 residues. The germline V gene encodes CDR1 SGDLS and CDR2 YYNGEE. DNA for the CDR3: TGTGCCAGCAGCGTAGCTACGGGGGATCGTCTATATGGCTACACCTTC. Encoded protein: CASSVATGDRLYGYTF.

The chain combines TRBV13 with TRBJ1-1; D not resolved. Germline assignment: CDR1 PRHDT and CDR2 FYEKMQ (reference sequence). This CDR3 comprises 15 residues. V was shortened by 4 bases and J by 0 bases, with 12 bases between the two germline ends. CDR3 protein: CASSSEGHMNTEAFF. The CDR3 nucleotides read TGTGCCAGCAGCTCCGAGGGTCACATGAACACTGAAGCTTTCTTT. Full variable domain (rest looked up from reference TRBV13 and TRBJ1-1): AAGVIQSPRHLIKEKRETATLKCYPIPRHDTVYWYQQGPGQDPQFLISFYEKMQSDKGSIPDRFSAQQFSDYHSELNMSSLELGDSALYFCASSSEGHMNTEAFFGQGTRLTVV.

This chain connects TRBV6-4 to TRBJ2-1; TRBD2 is a possible D gene (6 bases). Germline lookup yields CDR1 MRHNA and CDR2 SNTAGT. With 3 bases removed from V and 8 bases from J, the gap between germline ends came to 14 bases. The CDR3 covers 14 residues. The CDR3: CASSEGQERDEQFF. The DNA of the CDR3 is TGTGCCAGCAGTGAGGGGCAAGAGCGGGATGAGCAGTTCTTC.

This chain links TRBV28 with TRBJ1-2; weak D call: TRBD1 (5 bases). This CDR3 comprises 13 residues. The V and J ends lost 2 bases and 5 bases respectively, with 9 bases between them. CDR1 is MDHEN and CDR2 is SYDVKM in the germline V gene. CDR3 protein: CASSLGAYYGYTF. In DNA form, the CDR3 reads TGTGCCAGCAGTTTAGGGGCATATTATGGCTACACCTTC.

This chain connects TRBV7-2 to TRBJ2-1; tentative D call: TRBD2 (6 bases). Germline-derived CDR1 and CDR2 are SGHTA and FQGNSA. Trimming removed 4 bases from V and 5 bases from J, with 21 bases in between. This CDR3 region has 17 residues. CDR3 in DNA: TGTGCCAGCAGCTCCCTAGGGCTGACTAGTAGCAACAATGAGCAGTTCTTC. It is translated as CASSSLGLTSSNNEQFF. The full variable domain, with the rest looked up from reference TRBV7-2 and TRBJ2-1, is GAGVSQSPSNKVTEKGKDVELRCDPISGHTALYWYRQSLGQGLEFLIYFQGNSAPDKSGLPSDRFSAERTGGSVSTLTIQRTQQEDSAVYLCASSSLGLTSSNNEQFFGPGTRLTVL.

This clone was seen a few times. The CDR3 loop is CASSPKATETGSVGYTF. CDR3 bases: TGTGCCAGCTCACCCAAGGCGACCGAGACAGGGTCGGTCGGCTACACCTTC. V gene TRBV18 combines with J gene TRBJ1-2; 7 bases fit TRBD1. The trim removed 3 bases at V and 8 bases at J, leaving 18 bases unmatched. This CDR3 contains 17 residues. The germline V gene has CDR1 KGHSH and CDR2 LQKENI.

The chain combines TRBV6-2 or TRBV6-3 with TRBJ2-1; 13 bases fit TRBD2. Unmatched junction bases numbered 6, after V lost 6 bases and J lost 7 bases. Per germline, CDR1 MNHEY and CDR2 SVGEGT. This CDR3 comprises 15 residues. CDR3 amino acids: CASSRTSGSGNEQFF. DNA for the CDR3: TGTGCCAGCAGCCGGACTAGCGGGAGTGGAAATGAGCAGTTCTTC.

V gene TRBV7-8 combines with J gene TRBJ2-1; D gene ambiguous. CDR1 is SGHVS, CDR2 FQNEAQ, per germline. The CDR3 sequence is 15 residues long. Deletions cut 1 base from V and 1 base from J, with 8 bases between. In DNA, the CDR3 is TGTGCCAGCAGCTTAGTCTCCGGGTCCTACAATGAGCAGTTCTTC. The encoded protein is CASSLVSGSYNEQFF.

The chain recombines TRBV11-2 with TRBJ1-3; D is undetermined. This CDR3 is 13 amino acids long. Trimming cost V 0 bases and J 8 bases, with 8 bases left between them. Looked up from germline, CDR1 is SGHAT and CDR2 is FQNNGV. The CDR3 region is CASSLDLRDTIYF. The DNA for the CDR3 is TGTGCCAGCAGCTTAGATCTCCGCGACACCATATATTTT. Drawing the rest from reference TRBV11-2 and TRBJ1-3, the complete variable domain is EAGVAQSPRYKIIEKRQSVAFWCNPISGHATLYWYQQILGQGPKLLIQFQNNGVVDDSQLPKDRFSAERLKGVDSTLKIQPAKLEDSAVYLCASSLDLRDTIYFGEGSWLTVV.